Listed below are T cell receptor beta chains from one sample, sequenced in a study of blood T cell repertoires in COVID-19. This table comes from immunoSEQ multiplex PCR, and its TCRdb copy is limited to in-frame clones, with some not included. Of over 150,000 clones detected, approximately 89% appear once; the ten largest clones hold 6.2%. Sequenced: PBMCs or T cells enriched from blood (not recorded which). The receptors originated from a man aged 35 to 55 who had recovered from COVID-19. Each CDR3 is given with its conserved first and last residue. Each record gives: J gene, CDR3 length, clone size, D gene, V gene, CDR3 DNA, CDR3 protein. A D gene is named only where the DNA matches it firmly. The size entry is marked missing in some rows and otherwise reads once, few, many or a size class.

TRBJ2-2 | 18 | NA | TRBD2 | TRBV29-1 | TGCAGCGTTGCTCTACCGACTAGCGGGAGTTTATACACCGGGGAGCTGTTTTTT | CSVALPTSGSLYTGELFF
TRBJ1-5 | 12 | NA | NA | TRBV24-1 | TGTGCCACCAGTGACGGGGGGCGGCCCCAGCATTTT | CATSDGGRPQHF
TRBJ1-6 | 15 | NA | NA | TRBV6-5 | TGTGCCAGCGGTTTTCTTCTCTCCGCGGATTCACCCCTCCACTTT | CASGFLLSADSPLHF
TRBJ2-1 | 12 | NA | NA | TRBV5-5 | TGTGCCAGCAGCTTGGCCAACAATGAGCAGTTCTTC | CASSLANNEQFF
TRBJ2-7 | 15 | NA | NA | TRBV4-2 | TGTGCCAGCAGCCAAGAGGGCAGGGCGTTATTAGAGCAGTACTTC | CASSQEGRALLEQYF
TRBJ1-5 | 17 | NA | NA | TRBV4-1 | TGCGCCAGCAGCCAAGAATCCCCAAACGACATAAATCAGCCCCAGCATTTT | CASSQESPNDINQPQHF
TRBJ2-7 | 13 | NA | NA | TRBV28 | TGTGCCACCAGAATGGGGCATACCTACGAGCAGTACTTC | CATRMGHTYEQYF
TRBJ2-7 | 16 | NA | TRBD2 | TRBV7-2 | TGTGCCAGCAGCTTAGTGACACTAGCGGGGGACTACGAGCAGTACTTC | CASSLVTLAGDYEQYF
TRBJ1-2 | 12 | NA | TRBD1 | TRBV30 | TGTGCCGGACAGGAGGGGAGATATGGCTACACCTTC | CAGQEGRYGYTF
TRBJ1-2 | 13 | once | NA | TRBV12-3/TRBV12-4 | TGTGCCAGCAGTTTAACAATGAACTATGGCTACACCTTC | CASSLTMNYGYTF
TRBJ1-1 | 15 | few | NA | TRBV28 | TGTGCCAGCAGTTTATGGGGCAGGGAACACACTGAAGCTTTCTTT | CASSLWGREHTEAFF
TRBJ1-6 | 13 | NA | NA | TRBV9 | TGTGCCAGCAGCGAGGGGGGGAATTCACCCCTCCACTTT | CASSEGGNSPLHF